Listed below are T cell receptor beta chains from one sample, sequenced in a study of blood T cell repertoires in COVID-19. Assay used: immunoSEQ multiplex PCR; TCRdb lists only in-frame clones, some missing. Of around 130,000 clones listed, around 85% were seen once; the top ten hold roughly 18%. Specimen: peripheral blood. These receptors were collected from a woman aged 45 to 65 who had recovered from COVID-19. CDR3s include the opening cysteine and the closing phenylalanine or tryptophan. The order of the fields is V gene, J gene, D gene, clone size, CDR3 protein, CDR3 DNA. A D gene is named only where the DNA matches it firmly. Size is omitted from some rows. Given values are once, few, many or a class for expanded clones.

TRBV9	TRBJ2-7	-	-	CASSVQGGTYEQYF	TGTGCCAGCAGCGTCCAGGGGGGCACCTACGAGCAGTACTTC
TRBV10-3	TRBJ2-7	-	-	CAISDPSEFYEQYF	TGTGCCATCAGTGACCCTAGCGAATTCTACGAGCAGTACTTC
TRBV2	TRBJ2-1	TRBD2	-	CASTLAGGPWFEQFF	TGTGCCAGCACTCTAGCGGGAGGGCCATGGTTTGAGCAGTTCTTC
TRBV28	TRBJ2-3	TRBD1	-	CASSPWTGSFNTQYF	TGTGCCAGCAGTCCCTGGACAGGGTCTTTTAATACGCAGTATTTT
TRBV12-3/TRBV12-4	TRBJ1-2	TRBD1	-	CASSLQGAGYTF	TGTGCCAGCAGCTTACAGGGGGCGGGCTACACCTTC
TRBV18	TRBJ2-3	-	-	CASSRSGERSDTQYF	TGTGCCAGCTCTCGTAGCGGAGAACGCTCAGATACGCAGTATTTT
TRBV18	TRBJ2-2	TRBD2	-	CASFPTSGGANTGELFF	TGTGCCAGCTTTCCGACTAGCGGGGGAGCGAACACCGGGGAGCTGTTTTTT
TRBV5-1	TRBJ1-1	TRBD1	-	CASSSWTGTMNTEAFF	TGCGCCAGCAGCTCGTGGACAGGGACCATGAACACTGAAGCTTTCTTT
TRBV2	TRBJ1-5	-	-	CASTPRQGGVPQHF	TGTGCCAGCACCCCGAGGCAGGGAGGTGTTCCCCAGCATTTT
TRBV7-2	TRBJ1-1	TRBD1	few	CASSSQGLMNTEAFF	TGTGCCAGCAGCTCACAGGGGCTGATGAACACTGAAGCTTTCTTT
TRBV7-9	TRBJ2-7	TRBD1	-	CASRGDSYEQYF	TGTGCCAGCAGAGGGGACAGCTACGAGCAGTACTTC
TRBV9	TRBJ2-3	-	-	CASSVGGVHSTDTQYF	TGTGCCAGCAGCGTAGGGGGAGTCCATTCCACAGATACGCAGTATTTT
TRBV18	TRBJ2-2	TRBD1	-	CASSPGPTGAENTGELFF	TGTGCCAGCTCACCGGGACCGACAGGGGCGGAGAACACCGGGGAGCTGTTTTTT
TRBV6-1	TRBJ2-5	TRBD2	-	CASNLGTSAPTQYF	TGTGCCAGCAATCTCGGGACTAGCGCCCCGACCCAGTACTTC
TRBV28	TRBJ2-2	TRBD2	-	CASSKFSGRAGELFF	TGTGCCAGCAGTAAATTTAGCGGGAGGGCCGGGGAGCTGTTTTTT
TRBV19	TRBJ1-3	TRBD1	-	CASLDRGTGNTIYF	TGTGCCAGTCTAGACAGGGGTACAGGAAACACCATATATTTT
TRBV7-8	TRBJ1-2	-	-	CASSEEGVTNYGYTF	TGTGCCAGCAGCGAAGAGGGGGTGACTAACTATGGCTACACCTTC
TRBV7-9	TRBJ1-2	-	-	CASSNFRGNYGYTF	TGTGCCAGCAGCAACTTCAGGGGAAACTATGGCTACACCTTC
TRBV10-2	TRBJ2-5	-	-	CASSETTTNQETQYF	TGCGCCAGCAGTGAGACTACAACGAACCAAGAGACCCAGTACTTC
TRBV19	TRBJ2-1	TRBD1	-	CASSSGTGGRNEQFF	TGTGCCAGTAGTTCCGGGACAGGGGGTCGCAATGAGCAGTTCTTC
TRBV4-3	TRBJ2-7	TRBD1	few	CASSQDRGGRYEQYF	TGCGCCAGCAGCCAGGACAGGGGGGGACGCTACGAGCAGTACTTC
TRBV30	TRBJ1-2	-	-	CAWSAHYRPGDGYTF	TGTGCCTGGAGTGCACACTACAGGCCTGGTGATGGCTACACCTTC
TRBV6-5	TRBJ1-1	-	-	CASSYSQTGGNTEAFF	TGTGCCAGCAGTTACTCGCAGACAGGAGGGAACACTGAAGCTTTCTTT
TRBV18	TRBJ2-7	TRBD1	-	CASSPDGTGDEQYF	TGTGCCAGCTCACCAGACGGGACAGGGGACGAGCAGTACTTC
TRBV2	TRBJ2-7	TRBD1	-	CASSGPYRGHEQYF	TGTGCCAGCAGTGGACCTTACAGGGGGCACGAGCAGTACTTC
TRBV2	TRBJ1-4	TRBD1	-	CASSAPTGAGEKLFF	TGTGCCAGCAGTGCCCCCACAGGGGCAGGTGAAAAACTGTTTTTT
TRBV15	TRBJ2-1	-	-	CATSREISSVEQFF	TGTGCCACCAGCAGAGAGATATCTTCAGTTGAGCAGTTCTTC
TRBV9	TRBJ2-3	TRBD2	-	CASSVGLLAGDTQYF	TGTGCCAGCAGCGTAGGATTGCTAGCGGGAGATACGCAGTATTTT
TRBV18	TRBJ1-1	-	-	CASSLINPGNAEAFF	TGTGCCAGCTCATTGATCAATCCGGGTAACGCTGAAGCTTTCTTT
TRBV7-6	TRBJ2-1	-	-	CASSLAGRNEQFF	TGTGCCAGCAGCTTAGCGGGGCGCAATGAGCAGTTCTTC
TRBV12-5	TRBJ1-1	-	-	CASGSGNTEAFF	TGTGCTAGTGGTTCCGGGAACACTGAAGCTTTCTTT
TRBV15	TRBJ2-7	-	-	CATSSRLDYYEQYF	TGTGCCACCAGCAGCAGACTAGACTACTACGAGCAGTACTTC
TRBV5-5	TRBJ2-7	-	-	CASSLSQGSFEQYF	TGTGCCAGCAGCCTTTCCCAGGGGTCGTTCGAGCAGTACTTC